This entry features one T cell receptor (beta chain) sequence. The ends lost 3 bases at V and 3 bases at J; junction bases unmatched: 14. CDR1 and CDR2 (germline): LGHDT, YNNKEL (reference sequence). The CDR3 contains 18 residues. The sample comes from a study of blood T cell repertoires in COVID-19. Study in general: The United States, Italy and Spain were the sources of the acute and convalescent COVID-19 samples.

Methods used by the authors: Estimation of nucleated cell counts relied on the amplification of reference gene primers. The repertoire was sequenced with immunoSEQ multiplex PCR; TCRdb's copy has only in-frame clones and lacks some. V, J and clone size reflect that table, while D and trimming were determined from the DNA. Of under 300,000 clones in the sample, 80% to 90% were seen once. Sequences were obtained from peripheral blood. The sequence was collected from a woman in her seventies with COVID-19, enrolled during active disease. The chain is built from TRBV3-1 (or the pseudogene TRBV3-2) and TRBJ1-2; 9 bases align to TRBD1. The CDR3 DNA follows: TGTGCCAGCAGCCACCCCAACAGGGGGCATCAGGACGACTATGGCTACACCTTC. This encodes CASSHPNRGHQDDYGYTF.